Described below is a single T cell receptor (beta chain) sequence and its context. TCRdb's copy holds only in-frame clones and misses some; the assay was immunoSEQ multiplex PCR. Of 100,000 to 150,000 clones in the sample, roughly 87% were seen once. This sample was taken from a study of control samples from healthy donors and cancer patients. Trimming cost V 3 bases and J 6 bases, with 18 bases left between them. The V gene's germline CDR1 is SGHVS and CDR2 FQNEAQ. The CDR3 is made up of 16 amino acids. The TCR comes from a man aged 18 to 30 in good health. Sequences were obtained from blood. The chain links TRBV7-8 to TRBJ2-4; D perhaps matches TRBD2 (7 bases). The CDR3 loop is CASSLGGAKAGNIQYF. The CDR3, as DNA: TGTGCCAGCAGCTTGGGGGGGGCGAAGGCGGGAAACATTCAGTACTTC. Looking up the rest from reference TRBV7-8 and TRBJ2-4 gives the full variable domain: GAGVSQSPRYKVAKRGQDVALRCDPISGHVSLFWYQQALGQGPEFLTYFQNEAQLDKSGLPSDRFFAERPEGSVSTLKIQRTQQEDSAVYLCASSLGGAKAGNIQYFGAGTRLSVL.